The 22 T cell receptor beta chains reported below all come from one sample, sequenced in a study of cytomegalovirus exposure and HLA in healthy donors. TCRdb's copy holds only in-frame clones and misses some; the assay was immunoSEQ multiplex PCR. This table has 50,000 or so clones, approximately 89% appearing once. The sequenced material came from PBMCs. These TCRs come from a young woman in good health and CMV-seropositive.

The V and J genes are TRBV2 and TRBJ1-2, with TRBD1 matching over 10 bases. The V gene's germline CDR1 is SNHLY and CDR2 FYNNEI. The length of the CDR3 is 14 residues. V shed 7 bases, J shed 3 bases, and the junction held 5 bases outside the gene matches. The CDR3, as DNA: TGTGCCAGCATCGACAGGGGGCGGTACTATGGCTACACCTTC. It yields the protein CASIDRGRYYGYTF.

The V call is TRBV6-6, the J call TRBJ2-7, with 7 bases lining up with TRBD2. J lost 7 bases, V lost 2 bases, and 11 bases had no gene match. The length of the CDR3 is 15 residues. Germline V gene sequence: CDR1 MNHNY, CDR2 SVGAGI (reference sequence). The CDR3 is CASSYKAGKHPEQYF. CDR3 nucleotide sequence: TGTGCCAGCAGTTACAAAGCGGGAAAACACCCAGAGCAGTACTTC.

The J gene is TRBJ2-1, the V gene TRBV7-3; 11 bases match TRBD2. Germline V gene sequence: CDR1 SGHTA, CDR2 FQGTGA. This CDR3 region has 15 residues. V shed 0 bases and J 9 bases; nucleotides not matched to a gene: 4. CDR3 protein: CASSLTSGGAGEQFF. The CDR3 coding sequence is TGTGCCAGCAGCTTAACTAGCGGGGGGGCAGGTGAGCAGTTCTTC.

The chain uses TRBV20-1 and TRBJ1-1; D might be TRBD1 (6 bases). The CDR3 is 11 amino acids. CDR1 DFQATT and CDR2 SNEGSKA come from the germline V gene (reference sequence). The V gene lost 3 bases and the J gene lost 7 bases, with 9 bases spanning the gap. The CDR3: CSASQGIEAFF. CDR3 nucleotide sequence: TGCAGTGCTAGTCAGGGGATTGAAGCTTTCTTT.

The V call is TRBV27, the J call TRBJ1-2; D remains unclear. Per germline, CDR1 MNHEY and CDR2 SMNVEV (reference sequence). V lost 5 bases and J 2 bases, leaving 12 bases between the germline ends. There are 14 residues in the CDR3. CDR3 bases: TGTGCCAGCAGTCCGAGGGCCGAGAACTATGGCTACACCTTC. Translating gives CASSPRAENYGYTF.

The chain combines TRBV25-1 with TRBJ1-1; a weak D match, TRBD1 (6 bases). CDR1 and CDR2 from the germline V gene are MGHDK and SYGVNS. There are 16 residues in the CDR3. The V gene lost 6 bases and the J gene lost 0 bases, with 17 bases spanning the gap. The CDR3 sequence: CASRIQGVGMNTEAFF. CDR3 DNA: TGTGCCAGCAGGATACAGGGCGTAGGAATGAACACTGAAGCTTTCTTT.

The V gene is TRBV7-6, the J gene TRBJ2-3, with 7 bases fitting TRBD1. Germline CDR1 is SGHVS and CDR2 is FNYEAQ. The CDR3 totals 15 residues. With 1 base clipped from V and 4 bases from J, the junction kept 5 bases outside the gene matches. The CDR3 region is CASSLVGQGADTQYF. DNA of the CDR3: TGTGCCAGCAGCTTAGTAGGGCAGGGGGCAGATACGCAGTATTTT.

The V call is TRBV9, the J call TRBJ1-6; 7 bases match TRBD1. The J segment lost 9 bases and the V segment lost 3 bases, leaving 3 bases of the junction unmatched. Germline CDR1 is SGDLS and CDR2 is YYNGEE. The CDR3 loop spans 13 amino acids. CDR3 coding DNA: TGTGCCAGCAGCGCCACAGGGGCTTCACCCCTCCACTTT. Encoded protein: CASSATGASPLHF.

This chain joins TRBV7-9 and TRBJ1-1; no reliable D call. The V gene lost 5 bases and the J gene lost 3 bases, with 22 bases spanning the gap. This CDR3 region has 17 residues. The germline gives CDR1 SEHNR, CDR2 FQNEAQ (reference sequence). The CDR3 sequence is CASSESSTPERDTEAFF. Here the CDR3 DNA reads TGTGCCAGCAGCGAAAGTTCAACCCCCGAGAGGGACACTGAAGCTTTCTTT.

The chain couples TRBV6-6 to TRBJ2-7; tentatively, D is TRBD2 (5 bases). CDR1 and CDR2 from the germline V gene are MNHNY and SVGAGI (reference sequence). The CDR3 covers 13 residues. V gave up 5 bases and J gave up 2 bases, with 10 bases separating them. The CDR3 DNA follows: TGTGCCAGCAGTATTCGGGAAACCTACGAGCAGTACTTC. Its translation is CASSIRETYEQYF.

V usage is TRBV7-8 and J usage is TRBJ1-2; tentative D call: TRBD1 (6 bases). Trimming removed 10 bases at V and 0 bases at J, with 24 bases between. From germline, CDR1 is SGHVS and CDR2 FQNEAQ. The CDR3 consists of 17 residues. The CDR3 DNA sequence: TGTGCCACCCGGCAGGAAGGGGGGACTATAGCTAACTATGGCTACACCTTC. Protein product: CATRQEGGTIANYGYTF.

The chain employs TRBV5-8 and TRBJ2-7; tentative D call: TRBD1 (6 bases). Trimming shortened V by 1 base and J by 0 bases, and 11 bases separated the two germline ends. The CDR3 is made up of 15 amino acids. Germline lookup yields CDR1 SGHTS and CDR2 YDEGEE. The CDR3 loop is CASSLPGHHSYEQYF. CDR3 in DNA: TGTGCCAGCAGCTTGCCGGGACATCACTCCTACGAGCAGTACTTC. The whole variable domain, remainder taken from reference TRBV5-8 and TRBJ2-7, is EAGVTQSPTHLIKTRGQQATLRCSPISGHTSVYWYQQALGLGLQFLLWYDEGEERNRGNFPPRFSGRQFPNYSSELNVNALELEDSALYLCASSLPGHHSYEQYFGPGTRLTVT.

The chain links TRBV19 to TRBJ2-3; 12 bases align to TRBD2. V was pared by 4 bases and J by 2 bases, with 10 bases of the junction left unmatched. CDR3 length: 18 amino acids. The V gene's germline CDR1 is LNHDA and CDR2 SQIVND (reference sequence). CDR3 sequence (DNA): TGTGCCAGTAGTACAACTAGCGGGGGGACCCATTTCACAGATACGCAGTATTTT. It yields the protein CASSTTSGGTHFTDTQYF.

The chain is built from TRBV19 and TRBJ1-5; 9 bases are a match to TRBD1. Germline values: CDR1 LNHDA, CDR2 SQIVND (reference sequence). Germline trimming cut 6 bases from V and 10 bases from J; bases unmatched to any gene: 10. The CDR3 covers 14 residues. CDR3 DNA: TGTGCCAGTAGGAAGACAGGGGGGTCGTTACCCCAGCATTTT. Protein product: CASRKTGGSLPQHF.

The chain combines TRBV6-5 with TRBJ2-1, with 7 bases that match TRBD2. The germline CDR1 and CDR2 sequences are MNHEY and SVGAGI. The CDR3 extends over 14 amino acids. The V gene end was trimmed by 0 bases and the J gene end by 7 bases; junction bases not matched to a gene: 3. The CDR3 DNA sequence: TGTGCCAGCAGTTACTCGCCCGGGGGGAATGAGCAGTTCTTC. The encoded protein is CASSYSPGGNEQFF.

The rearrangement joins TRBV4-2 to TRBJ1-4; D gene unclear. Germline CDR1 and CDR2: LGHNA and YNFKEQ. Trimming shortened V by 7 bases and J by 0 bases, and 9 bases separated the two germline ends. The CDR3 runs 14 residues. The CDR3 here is CASTRLATNEKLFF. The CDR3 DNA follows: TGTGCCAGCACCCGACTTGCAACTAATGAAAAACTGTTTTTT.

The CDR3 nucleotides are TGTGCCTGGAGTAAAGCGGGGGGGCTTCGGGAGCAGTACTTC. Protein sequence: CAWSKAGGLREQYF. This chain connects TRBV30 to TRBJ2-7; 10 nucleotides align to TRBD2. J gave up 7 bases and V 2 bases, and 8 bases lay outside the gene matches. Germline V gene sequence: CDR1 GTSNPN, CDR2 SVGIG (reference sequence). This CDR3 spans 14 amino acids.

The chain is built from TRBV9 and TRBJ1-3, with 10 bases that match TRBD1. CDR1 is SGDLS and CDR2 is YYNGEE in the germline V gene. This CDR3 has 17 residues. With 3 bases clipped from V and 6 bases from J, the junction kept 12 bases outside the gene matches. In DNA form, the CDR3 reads TGTGCCAGCAGCGGGTGGGACAGGGGACGTGAAGAAAACACCATATATTTT. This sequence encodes CASSGWDRGREENTIYF.

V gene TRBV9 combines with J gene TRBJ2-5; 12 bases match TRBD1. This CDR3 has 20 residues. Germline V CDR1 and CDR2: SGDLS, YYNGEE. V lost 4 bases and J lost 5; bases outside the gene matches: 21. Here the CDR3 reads CASSIYTPGQGATVRETQYF. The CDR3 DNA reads TGTGCCAGCAGCATCTATACACCGGGACAGGGGGCGACCGTTCGGGAGACCCAGTACTTC.

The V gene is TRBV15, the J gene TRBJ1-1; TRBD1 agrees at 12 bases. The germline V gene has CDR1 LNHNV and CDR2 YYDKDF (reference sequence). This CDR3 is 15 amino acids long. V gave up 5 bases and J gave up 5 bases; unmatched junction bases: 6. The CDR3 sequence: CATSPRDRGLTEAFF. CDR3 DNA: TGTGCCACCAGCCCTCGGGACAGGGGGCTTACTGAAGCTTTCTTT.

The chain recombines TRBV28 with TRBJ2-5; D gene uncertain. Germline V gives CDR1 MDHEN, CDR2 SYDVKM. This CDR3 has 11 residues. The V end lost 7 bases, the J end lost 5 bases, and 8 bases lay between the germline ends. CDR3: CASTLGETQYF. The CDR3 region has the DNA TGTGCCAGCACCCTCGGGGAGACCCAGTACTTC.

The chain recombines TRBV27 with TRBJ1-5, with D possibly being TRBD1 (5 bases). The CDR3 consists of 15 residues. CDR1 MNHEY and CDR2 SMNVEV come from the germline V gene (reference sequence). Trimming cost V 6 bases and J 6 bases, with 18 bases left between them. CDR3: CASSHGLGVGQPQHF. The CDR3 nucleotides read TGTGCCAGCAGCCACGGCTTAGGGGTTGGTCAGCCCCAGCATTTT.